This T cell receptor (beta chain) comes out of a study of CD8 T cells in Susac syndrome (dated by TCRdb to the late 2010s). Some background on the complete study: Whether CD8+ T cell activation and differentiation in Susac syndrome was antigen driven was tested using repertoire sequencing. The study compared CD8+ T cell repertoire clonality among 12 healthy donors, around 14 Susac syndrome patients and fewer than 19 multiple sclerosis patients.

Peripheral blood CD8+ and CD4+ T cells from healthy donors, Susac syndrome patients and multiple sclerosis patients were profiled using high-throughput TCR beta sequencing. Treatment-naive patients with stable or active relapsing-remitting disease fulfilling revised McDonald criteria were used as multiple sclerosis controls. CD8+ TEMRA cells were enriched by FACS, while bulk CD8+ and CD4+ T cells were purified by magnetic negative isolation. Blood was drawn into EDTA tubes, processed within 24 hours, and PBMCs were isolated by density gradient centrifugation. PBMCs intended for TCR sequencing were frozen in liquid nitrogen and were later thawed in a 37 degrees C water bath. Purity of sorted or isolated CD4+, CD8+ and CD8+ TEMRA cells was at least 90%. General study outcomes and caveats: The number of individuals in the TCR sequencing and HLA analysis was recognized as being relatively small.

CDR1 and CDR2 were assigned from the germline V gene as MNHEY and SVGAGI. V is cut by 0 bases and J by 8 bases, and the space between the germline ends is 20 bases. Reading from cysteine to phenylalanine, the CDR3 counts 17 amino acids. The sequence is cut down to CDR3 DNA, 51 bases in frame from base 1. As concerns this clonotype: It lacks a known antigen. No per-base quality is available; no much larger clone lies one base away.

RNA was extracted using the RNeasy kit, and roughly 0.5 to 1 microgram was reverse transcribed with random hexamers. The immunoSEQ multiplex PCR assay, which covers 54 Vbeta and 13 Jbeta segments, was used to amplify TCR beta CDR3 regions. Bias from PCR amplification was corrected by using a synthetic template baseline for primer optimization and for computational correction. For the original study's pipeline: Reads were annotated to V, D and J genes per IMGT and analyzed with immunoSEQ Analyzer, keeping only productive sequences. Clonality was calculated as one minus the Shannon entropy normalized by log2 of the number of productive unique sequences. For each patient and control, public and private clones were evaluated within the 100 most prevalent clones. A clone was defined as Susac-specific if it was absent from the healthy and MS cohorts, from around 960 published viral clones and from other ImmuneACCESS disease sequences. Through fastp at Q25 and MiXCR, TCRdb rebuilt clones from the public reads, retaining in-frame beta chains. Rows merge per CDR3 protein into single entries with the most common DNA and genes. It is TCRdb's table, rather than the study itself, that gives the V and J calls and clone size. The sample table shows about 440,000 distinct CDR3 sequences, and 85% are seen once. The ten largest clones add up to approximately 0.12% of the sample.

This TCR was sampled from a human donor with multiple sclerosis. The sample was CD8+ T cells from PBMCs. The chain uses TRBV6-5 and TRBJ1-5; TRBD1 could be the D gene, as 6 bases match. The CDR3 has the sequence CASSYSGAAALMEPQHF. In nucleotide form, the sequence is TGTGCCAGCAGTTACTCGGGGGCGGCGGCGTTGATGGAGCCCCAGCATTTT.